The rows below give T cell receptor beta chains drawn from one sample of a study of blood T cell repertoires in COVID-19. Data came from immunoSEQ multiplex PCR; TCRdb stores just in-frame clones and leaves some out. The table lists fewer than 95,000 clones, about 89% of them singletons. Input material: peripheral blood. These receptors originate from a man aged 45 to 65 with acute or convalescent COVID-19. Both conserved end residues are part of each CDR3. The D gene is left open where the match is weak. Rows may omit the clone size; those that give it use once, few, many or a size class.

abundance	j_gene	v_gene	d_gene	CDR3aa	CDR3nt
once	TRBJ2-7	TRBV19	TRBD1	CATPRDRGYEQYF	TGTGCCACCCCCAGGGACAGGGGGTACGAGCAGTACTTC
.	TRBJ2-5	TRBV5-5	TRBD1	CASSRQLDRPIQETQYF	TGTGCCAGCAGCCGGCAGTTGGACAGGCCTATCCAAGAGACCCAGTACTTC
.	TRBJ2-1	TRBV30	TRBD2	CAWSPGLAGEKQFF	TGTGCCTGGAGCCCGGGACTAGCGGGGGAGAAGCAGTTCTTC
.	TRBJ2-5	TRBV7-6	.	CASSLGQGQETQYF	TGTGCCAGCAGCTTAGGCCAGGGCCAAGAGACCCAGTACTTC
.	TRBJ2-1	TRBV9	TRBD2	CASSVRAGGHEQFF	TGTGCCAGCAGCGTTAGAGCGGGGGGGCATGAGCAGTTCTTC
few	TRBJ2-7	TRBV29-1	TRBD1	CSASGTGPHEQYF	TGCAGCGCATCCGGGACAGGGCCCCACGAGCAGTACTTC
.	TRBJ1-4	TRBV5-1	TRBD1	CASSPGDRGPWGEKLFF	TGCGCCAGCAGCCCCGGGGACAGGGGGCCGTGGGGAGAAAAACTGTTTTTT
.	TRBJ2-3	TRBV2	TRBD2	CAGRTSGGTDTQYF	TGTGCCGGCAGAACTAGCGGGGGGACAGATACGCAGTATTTT
.	TRBJ1-5	TRBV18	.	CASSPTGLNQPQHF	TGTGCCAGCTCACCAACAGGGCTCAATCAGCCCCAGCATTTT
.	TRBJ2-1	TRBV9	.	CASSVETGYNEQFF	TGTGCCAGCAGCGTAGAAACGGGCTACAATGAGCAGTTCTTC
.	TRBJ2-4	TRBV27	.	CASSLSEQGNIQYF	TGTGCCAGCAGTTTATCGGAACAGGGAAACATTCAGTACTTC
.	TRBJ1-5	TRBV3-1/TRBV3-2	.	CASSQGPGILWPQHF	TGTGCCAGCAGCCAAGGGCCGGGTATCCTTTGGCCCCAGCATTTT
.	TRBJ2-2	TRBV5-4	TRBD2	CASSLGLAATNTGELFF	TGTGCCAGCAGCTTGGGCCTAGCGGCCACGAACACCGGGGAGCTGTTTTTT
.	TRBJ2-6	TRBV6-5	.	CASSPVAGANVLTF	TGTGCCAGCAGTCCCGTTGCTGGGGCCAACGTCCTGACTTTC
.	TRBJ1-2	TRBV4-2	.	CASSQPNTGTYGYTF	TGTGCCAGCAGCCAGCCTAACACAGGGACCTATGGCTACACCTTC
.	TRBJ1-4	TRBV5-5	TRBD1	CASSLQGAGEKLFF	TGTGCCAGCAGCCTACAGGGGGCAGGTGAAAAACTGTTTTTT
.	TRBJ2-3	TRBV7-7	.	CASSQRTTDTQYF	TGTGCCAGCAGCCAGCGGACCACAGATACGCAGTATTTT
few	TRBJ2-2	TRBV7-2	TRBD1	CASSFQGAMSGELFF	TGTGCCAGCAGCTTCCAGGGGGCGATGTCCGGGGAGCTGTTTTTT
.	TRBJ1-2	TRBV6-5	.	CASADRNYGYTF	TGTGCCAGCGCCGACAGGAACTATGGCTACACCTTC
.	TRBJ1-6	TRBV7-2	TRBD1	CASSGLPGQGASYNSPLHF	TGTGCCAGCAGCGGTCTTCCGGGACAGGGGGCCTCCTATAATTCACCCCTCCACTTT
.	TRBJ1-2	TRBV28	.	CASRGLTYGYTF	TGTGCCAGCAGGGGGCTTACCTATGGCTACACCTTC
.	TRBJ2-1	TRBV7-8	TRBD1	CASSRDRANEQFF	TGTGCCAGCAGCCGGGACAGAGCCAATGAGCAGTTCTTC
.	TRBJ2-3	TRBV6-5	.	CASNSLAPGTQYF	TGTGCCAGCAACTCCCTGGCCCCAGGCACGCAGTATTTT
.	TRBJ1-1	TRBV4-2	TRBD1	CASSQDLGQGSEAFF	TGTGCCAGCAGCCAAGACCTCGGACAGGGATCAGAAGCTTTCTTT
.	TRBJ1-5	TRBV7-8	.	CASSLLVGGRNQPQHF	TGTGCCAGCAGCTTACTGGTAGGGGGTCGCAATCAGCCCCAGCATTTT
.	TRBJ2-1	TRBV3-1/TRBV3-2	.	CASSILRGNEQFF	TGTGCCAGCAGCATCTTAAGGGGGAATGAGCAGTTCTTC
.	TRBJ2-2	TRBV4-2	.	CASSQYWSTGELFF	TGTGCCAGCAGCCAATATTGGAGTACCGGGGAGCTGTTTTTT
.	TRBJ1-1	TRBV15	.	CATSRAPAREAFF	TGTGCCACCAGCAGAGCGCCTGCCAGGGAAGCTTTCTTT
.	TRBJ1-4	TRBV12-5	.	CASGTGLEKLFF	TGTGCTAGTGGGACAGGCCTTGAAAAACTGTTTTTT
.	TRBJ1-3	TRBV3-1/TRBV3-2	TRBD1	CASSSQTGPGNTIYF	TGTGCCAGCAGCTCCCAGACAGGGCCTGGAAACACCATATATTTT
.	TRBJ1-2	TRBV9	TRBD1	CASSPRQGYGYTF	TGTGCCAGCAGCCCCCGACAGGGCTATGGCTACACCTTC
.	TRBJ1-2	TRBV6-5	TRBD1	CASRSQGARSYTF	TGTGCCAGCAGGTCACAGGGGGCCCGGAGCTACACCTTC
.	TRBJ2-1	TRBV3-1/TRBV3-2	.	CASSPSFSRSQGQFF	TGTGCCAGCAGCCCCAGTTTTTCGCGCTCCCAGGGGCAGTTCTTC
.	TRBJ1-5	TRBV3-1/TRBV3-2	.	CASSQGGAGNQPQHF	TGTGCCAGCAGCCAAGGTGGGGCTGGCAATCAGCCCCAGCATTTT
once	TRBJ2-3	TRBV3-1/TRBV3-2	.	CASSQAITDTQYF	TGTGCCAGCAGCCAAGCTATCACAGATACGCAGTATTTT
.	TRBJ1-5	TRBV6-5	.	CASSRGGPSNQPQHF	TGTGCCAGCAGTCGTGGGGGCCCCAGCAATCAGCCCCAGCATTTT
.	TRBJ2-2	TRBV5-4	.	CASKEERAPTGELFF	TGTGCCAGCAAGGAAGAGCGGGCGCCGACCGGGGAGCTGTTTTTT
.	TRBJ1-5	TRBV18	TRBD1	CASSPPSLGTAINQPQHF	TGTGCCAGCTCACCACCGAGTTTAGGGACAGCCATCAATCAGCCCCAGCATTTT
.	TRBJ1-6	TRBV6-5	.	CASSSRGSNSPLHF	TGTGCCAGCAGTTCCAGGGGCAGTAATTCACCCCTCCACTTT
.	TRBJ2-7	TRBV5-8	TRBD1	CASSPRGDRVYEQYF	TGTGCCAGCAGCCCACGCGGGGACAGGGTCTACGAGCAGTACTTC
.	TRBJ1-2	TRBV5-1	.	CASSLDTFDGFGYTF	TGCGCCAGCAGCTTGGATACTTTCGACGGGTTCGGCTACACCTTC
.	TRBJ1-6	TRBV9	.	CASSAQNSPLHF	TGTGCCAGCAGCGCACAGAATTCACCCCTCCACTTT
.	TRBJ1-4	TRBV5-1	.	CASSLQGVNEKLFF	TGCGCCAGCAGCTTGCAAGGGGTGAATGAAAAACTGTTTTTT
.	TRBJ1-2	TRBV5-4	.	CASSLGGQNYGYTF	TGTGCCAGCAGCCTTGGCGGACAGAACTATGGCTACACCTTC
few	TRBJ2-2	TRBV2	TRBD1	CASRVDRVSTGELFF	TGTGCCAGCAGAGTTGACAGGGTTTCAACCGGGGAGCTGTTTTTT
.	TRBJ2-7	TRBV27	TRBD2	CASSYWGTSGGPIREQYF	TGTGCCAGCAGCTATTGGGGAACTAGCGGGGGCCCAATTCGCGAGCAGTACTTC
once	TRBJ2-1	TRBV24-1	.	CATSETGSGAYNEQFF	TGTGCCACCAGTGAAACAGGGAGTGGGGCCTACAATGAGCAGTTCTTC
.	TRBJ1-1	TRBV6-1	.	CASSERGGVDTEAFF	TGTGCCAGCAGTGAGAGGGGGGGCGTGGACACTGAAGCTTTCTTT
.	TRBJ2-5	TRBV5-1	.	CASSLTGGGLQETQYF	TGCGCCAGCAGCTTGACGGGCGGGGGCCTACAAGAGACCCAGTACTTC
.	TRBJ2-7	TRBV2	.	CASRQTYEQYF	TGTGCCAGCAGACAAACATACGAGCAGTACTTC
.	TRBJ1-3	TRBV7-2	TRBD1	CASSLGDRGGNTIYF	TGTGCCAGCAGCTTAGGAGACAGGGGGGGAAACACCATATATTTT